The 24 T cell receptor beta chains below come from one sample, sequenced in a study of identifying expanded T cells in peripheral blood (dated by TCRdb to between 2018 and 2020). Library prep was done by the immunoSEQ multiplex PCR assay. The source is immuneACCESS, and TCRdb retained only in-frame sequences with V and J called. Part of the clones is not carried over; for the studies checked, unresolved V genes explain less than half of this, and the remainder is unexplained. The sample table records about 89,000 clones; roughly 86% of these occur just once. The leading ten clones occupy roughly 5.9% of the sample. Sequenced sample: blood. These TCRs come from a person aged 18 to 69 in good health.

The chain joins TRBV9 to TRBJ2-2, with 7 bases lining up with TRBD2. V shed 3 bases, J shed 1 base, and the junction held 12 bases outside the gene matches. Germline V gene lookup returns CDR1 SGDLS and CDR2 YYNGEE. This CDR3 region has 18 residues. The CDR3 nucleotides are TGTGCCAGCAGCGCCCCGACTAGCCCTCTTCGGAACACCGGGGAGCTGTTTTTT. It yields the protein CASSAPTSPLRNTGELFF.

The chain carries TRBV29-1 and TRBJ1-2; TRBD1 matches 8 bases. The CDR3 has 13 residues. The germline V gene encodes CDR1 SQVTM and CDR2 ANQGSEA. V lost 3 bases to trimming and J lost 7 bases; unmatched junction nucleotides: 7. The CDR3 reads CSVDGYRGTGYTF. The CDR3 bases are TGCAGCGTTGATGGGTACAGGGGGACTGGCTACACCTTC. Full variable domain (missing parts from reference TRBV29-1 and TRBJ1-2): SAVISQKPSRDICQRGTSLTIQCQVDSQVTMMFWYRQQPGQSLTLIATANQGSEATYESGFVIDKFPISRPNLTFSTLTVSNMSPEDSSIYLCSVDGYRGTGYTFGSGTRLTVV.

The chain uses TRBV10-2 and TRBJ2-5, with D perhaps TRBD1 or TRBD2 (5 bases each). Between the trimmed V and J ends, which lost 7 bases and 5 bases, there was a span of 14 bases. CDR3 length equals 13 residues. Germline assignment: CDR1 WSHSY and CDR2 SAAADI. The chain's CDR3 is CASTPGGWETQYF. The CDR3 DNA reads as TGCGCCAGCACTCCTGGGGGTTGGGAGACCCAGTACTTC.

CDR3 DNA: TGTGCCAGCAGCTTAGTGTCCGGAGAGCAGTACTTC. It yields the protein CASSLVSGEQYF. This chain connects TRBV7-9 to TRBJ2-7; D ambiguous. Per germline, CDR1 SEHNR and CDR2 FQNEAQ (reference sequence). The CDR3 is 12 amino acids. V lost 1 base to trimming and J lost 7 bases, with 8 bases between them.

The chain recombines TRBV4-1 with TRBJ1-1; unclear D gene. The CDR3 is 15 residues long. V lost 4 bases and J lost 1, with 13 bases in between. Germline V gene lookup returns CDR1 MGHRA and CDR2 YSYEKL. CDR3 sequence reads: CASSPPSVANTEAFF. The CDR3 bases are TGCGCCAGCAGCCCTCCCTCAGTCGCGAACACTGAAGCTTTCTTT.

In this sample, this clone turned up a few times. This chain connects TRBV6-6 to TRBJ1-5, with D hard to call. The CDR3 spans 14 residues. CDR1 MNHNY and CDR2 SVGAGI come from the germline V gene (reference sequence). V was trimmed by 7 bases and J by 3 bases, leaving 13 bases between them. Here the CDR3 reads CASTGGAANQPQHF. The CDR3 nucleotides are TGTGCCAGCACCGGAGGCGCCGCCAATCAGCCCCAGCATTTT.

This clone showed up just once. The chain couples TRBV14 to TRBJ2-2; D gene unclear. CDR1 SGHDN and CDR2 FVKESK come from the germline V gene. V lost 3 bases to trimming and J lost 3 bases, with 11 bases between them. CDR3 size: 15 residues. DNA of the CDR3: TGTGCCAGCAGCCACGGACGGAATTACACCGGGGAGCTGTTTTTT. Its translation: CASSHGRNYTGELFF.

This chain uses TRBV30 with TRBJ1-5; no reliable D call. This CDR3 region has 13 residues. Between the trimmed V and J ends, which lost 0 bases and 2 bases, there was a span of 5 bases. Per the germline V gene, CDR1 is GTSNPN and CDR2 is SVGIG (reference sequence). CDR3 protein: CAWSVSGNQPQHF. The CDR3 coding sequence is TGTGCCTGGAGTGTATCTGGCAATCAGCCCCAGCATTTT.

V and J are TRBV5-1 and TRBJ1-5; TRBD1 might be the D (5 bases). Germline V gives CDR1 SGHRS, CDR2 YFSETQ. The V end lost 1 base, the J end lost 7 bases, and 9 bases lay between the germline ends. CDR3 length: 13 amino acids. The CDR3 DNA follows: TGCGCCAGCAGCTTGAATCGGGACCAGCCCCAGCATTTT. Protein sequence: CASSLNRDQPQHF.

This clone has only one observation. The chain has TRBV5-6 and TRBJ2-7, with unresolved D. V lost 2 bases to trimming and J lost 6 bases, with 9 bases between them. The CDR3 runs to 12 residues. CDR1 and CDR2 (germline): SGHDT, YYEEEE. The CDR3 is CASSFGPSEQYF. Here the CDR3 DNA reads TGTGCCAGCAGCTTCGGGCCATCCGAGCAGTACTTC.

This clone was picked up a small number of times. The CDR3 DNA sequence: TGTGCCAGCAGTTACTCTCAGGGTGGTAATTCACCCCTCCACTTT. Residues: CASSYSQGGNSPLHF. The J gene is TRBJ1-6, the V gene TRBV6-5; the D gene is possibly TRBD1 (5 bases). Between the trimmed V and J ends, which lost 0 bases and 6 bases, there was a span of 9 bases. The CDR3 sequence is 15 residues long. Germline CDR1 is MNHEY and CDR2 is SVGAGI.

This chain links TRBV4-1 with TRBJ1-6; D is unresolved. CDR3 length: 16 amino acids. V lost 2 bases, J lost 0 bases, and 8 bases lay in between. Germline CDR1 MGHRA, CDR2 YSYEKL. The CDR3 is CASSQKRSSYNSPLHF. The DNA of the CDR3 is TGCGCCAGCAGCCAAAAGAGGAGCTCCTATAATTCACCCCTCCACTTT.

The chain employs TRBV13 and TRBJ2-7; D is unresolved. This CDR3 has 13 amino acids. The V gene lost 3 bases and the J gene lost 5 bases, with 11 bases spanning the gap. CDR1 and CDR2 from the germline V gene are PRHDT and FYEKMQ (reference sequence). The CDR3 coding sequence is TGTGCCAGCAGCTTGTCTACAGCGAACGAGCAGTACTTC. Encoded protein: CASSLSTANEQYF.

The CDR3 DNA reads TGTGCCAGCAGTGAACGGGACGGAGACCCATCCTACGAGCAGTACTTC. It translates to CASSERDGDPSYEQYF. The J gene is TRBJ2-7, the V gene TRBV6-1; D possibly matches TRBD1 or TRBD2 (5 bases each). CDR1 and CDR2 from the germline V gene are MNHNS and SASEGT. The CDR3 contains 16 residues. V was pared by 2 bases and J by 1 base, with 15 bases between.

The V call is TRBV14, the J call TRBJ2-3; D unresolved. This CDR3 is built from 14 residues. The V gene's germline CDR1 is SGHDN and CDR2 FVKESK. Trimming cost V 1 base and J 0 bases, with 5 bases left between them. The DNA of the CDR3 is TGTGCCAGCAGCCAAGCGGCCAGCACAGATACGCAGTATTTT. It encodes CASSQAASTDTQYF.

The chain employs TRBV30 and TRBJ2-5, with D maybe TRBD1 (5 bases). Germline V gene sequence: CDR1 GTSNPN, CDR2 SVGIG (reference sequence). The CDR3 length is 15 residues. V lost 3 bases and J 5 bases, leaving 19 bases between the germline ends. CDR3 DNA sequence: TGTGCCTGGAGCGCGGACAACACCCGGCGGGAGACCCAGTACTTC. Protein: CAWSADNTRRETQYF.

This clone was seen more than once but under ten times. The chain is built from TRBV19 and TRBJ1-6, with D possibly being TRBD1 (5 bases). The CDR3 sequence is 13 residues long. The germline V and J ends were trimmed by 7 bases and 7 bases, with 11 bases remaining between them. From germline, CDR1 is LNHDA and CDR2 SQIVND (reference sequence). CDR3 amino acids: CASTPGKNSPLHF. The CDR3 DNA reads TGTGCCAGTACCCCAGGGAAGAATTCACCCCTCCACTTT.

In nucleotides, the CDR3 is TGTGCCAGCAGCACTTGGACACTTAGCACAGATACGCAGTATTTT. Amino acid sequence: CASSTWTLSTDTQYF. The rearrangement joins TRBV5-5 to TRBJ2-3; perhaps TRBD1 as D (5 bases). This CDR3 has 15 amino acids. V dropped 4 bases and J dropped 0 bases, with 12 bases sitting between them. From germline, CDR1 is SGHKS and CDR2 YYEKEE (reference sequence).

The chain has TRBV7-2 and TRBJ2-3; D is undetermined. In germline, CDR1 is SGHTA, CDR2 FQGNSA. Trimming stripped 3 bases from V and 1 base from J, with 8 bases between. The CDR3 is 14 residues long. CDR3 in DNA: TGTGCCAGCAGCTTCTTGAGCGGCACAGATACGCAGTATTTT. This gives the protein CASSFLSGTDTQYF.

The gene calls are TRBV13 and TRBJ2-7; tentatively, D is TRBD1 (5 bases). Trimming removed 3 bases at V and 1 base at J, with 13 bases between. From germline, CDR1 is PRHDT and CDR2 FYEKMQ (reference sequence). CDR3 length: 15 amino acids. The CDR3 region has the DNA TGTGCCAGCAGCTTTTATACAGGTGGGTCCTACGAGCAGTACTTC. Translating it yields CASSFYTGGSYEQYF.

The chain links TRBV6-6 to TRBJ1-2; no clear D gene. From germline, CDR1 is MNHNY and CDR2 SVGAGI (reference sequence). Trimming took 0 bases from V and 8 from J, leaving 10 bases between them. This CDR3 spans 13 amino acids. CDR3 in amino acids: CASSYSGQEGYTF. DNA for the CDR3: TGTGCCAGCAGTTACTCAGGGCAAGAGGGCTACACCTTC.

This sequence joins TRBV6-1 and TRBJ1-2; perhaps TRBD1 as D (5 bases). The CDR3 sequence is 16 residues long. Trimming shortened V by 1 base and J by 7 bases, and 19 bases separated the two germline ends. Germline CDR1 reads MNHNS; CDR2 reads SASEGT. CDR3 protein: CASSEVPDSRLGGYTF. CDR3 nucleotides: TGTGCCAGCAGTGAAGTCCCAGACAGCCGCCTGGGTGGCTACACCTTC.

The chain has TRBV7-2 and TRBJ1-2; possible D gene TRBD1, 5 bases. The germline CDR1 and CDR2 sequences are SGHTA and FQGNSA. This CDR3 spans 15 amino acids. V lost 7 bases, J lost 8 bases, and 23 bases lay in between. The CDR3 region has the DNA TGTGCCAGCACCCAAATGACCGGTGGGGGTCTCGGCTACACCTTC. Its protein product is CASTQMTGGGLGYTF.

The sample holds one count of this clone. This chain links TRBV11-1 with TRBJ2-7; a weak D match, TRBD2 (5 bases). Germline V gene data show CDR1 as SGHAT and CDR2 as FQDESV (reference sequence). Trimming removed 5 bases from V and 3 bases from J, with 20 bases in between. This CDR3 comprises 16 residues. The CDR3 here is CASSQDRGPDNYEQYF. The CDR3 DNA sequence: TGTGCCAGCAGCCAGGATCGGGGTCCCGATAACTACGAGCAGTACTTC.